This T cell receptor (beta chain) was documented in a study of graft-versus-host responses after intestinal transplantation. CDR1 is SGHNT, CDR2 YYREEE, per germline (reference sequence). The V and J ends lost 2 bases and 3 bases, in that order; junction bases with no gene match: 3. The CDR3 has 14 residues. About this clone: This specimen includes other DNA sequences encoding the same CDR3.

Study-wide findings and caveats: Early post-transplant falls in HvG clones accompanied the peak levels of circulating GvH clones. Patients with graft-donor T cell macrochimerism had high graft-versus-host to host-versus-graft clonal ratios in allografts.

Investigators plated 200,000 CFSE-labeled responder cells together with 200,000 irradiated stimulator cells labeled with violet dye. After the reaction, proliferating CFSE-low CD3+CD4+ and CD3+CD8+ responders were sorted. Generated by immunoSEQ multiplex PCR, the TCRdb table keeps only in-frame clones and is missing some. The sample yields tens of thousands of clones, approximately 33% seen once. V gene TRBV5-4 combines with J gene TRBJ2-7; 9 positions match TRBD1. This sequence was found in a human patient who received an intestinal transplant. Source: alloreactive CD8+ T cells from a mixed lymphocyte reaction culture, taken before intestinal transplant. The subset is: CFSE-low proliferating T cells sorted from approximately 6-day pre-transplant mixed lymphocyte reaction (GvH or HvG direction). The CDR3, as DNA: TGTGCCAGCAGCTTAGGGACAGGGTTCTACGAGCAGTACTTC. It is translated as CASSLGTGFYEQYF. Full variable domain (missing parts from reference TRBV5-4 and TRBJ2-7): ETGVTQSPTHLIKTRGQQVTLRCSSQSGHNTVSWYQQALGQGPQFIFQYYREEENGRGNFPPRFSGLQFPNYSSELNVNALELDDSALYLCASSLGTGFYEQYFGPGTRLTVT.